Below are 31 T cell receptor beta chains sequenced from a single sample in a study of blood T cell repertoires in COVID-19. Sequencing was performed with immunoSEQ multiplex PCR; in TCRdb, only in-frame clones are kept and a portion is missing. Found here are over 120,000 clones, approximately 79% of them singletons; the top ten hold less than 3%. Source material: PBMCs or T cells enriched from blood (not recorded which). All receptors come from a woman aged 45-59 years who had recovered from COVID-19.

The chain employs TRBV28 and TRBJ1-4, with 8 bases aligning to TRBD1. Germline-derived CDR1 and CDR2 are MDHEN and SYDVKM. V was pared by 5 bases and J by 3 bases, with 5 bases of the junction left unmatched. This CDR3 is built from 15 residues. The CDR3 region is CASSPGGRANEKLFF. The CDR3 nucleotides read TGTGCCAGCAGTCCAGGGGGCCGGGCTAATGAAAAACTGTTTTTT.

There are a few counts of this clone. This chain joins TRBV21-1 and TRBJ2-5; the D call TRBD2 from the table was never checked on the DNA. TRBV21-1 is designated a pseudogene. The CDR3 loop spans 19 amino acids. The CDR3: CASSKAGDSWIPSQETQYF. The DNA for the CDR3 is TGTGCCAGCAGCAAAGCCGGAGATTCATGGATACCGTCCCAAGAGACCCAGTACTTC.

The chain uses TRBV9 and TRBJ2-7; TRBD2 agrees at 9 bases. Unmatched junction bases numbered 9, after V lost 4 bases and J lost 7 bases. Germline lookup yields CDR1 SGDLS and CDR2 YYNGEE. This CDR3 has 14 amino acids. CDR3 nucleotide sequence: TGTGCCAGCAGCTCGAGCGGGAGGTCGGATGAGCAGTACTTC. Translation: CASSSSGRSDEQYF.

Written as DNA, the CDR3 is TGTGCCAGCACTCGATCGACTAGCGGGGGGTACAATGAGCAGTTCTTC. Residues: CASTRSTSGGYNEQFF. The genes are TRBV5-4 and TRBJ2-1; TRBD2 matches at 13 bases. The germline V gene encodes CDR1 SGHNT and CDR2 YYREEE (reference sequence). With 6 bases clipped from V and 4 bases from J, the junction kept 7 bases outside the gene matches. This CDR3 region has 16 residues.

The J gene is TRBJ2-5, the V gene TRBV29-1, with TRBD2 matching 12 bases. The trim removed 2 bases at V and 1 base at J, leaving 11 bases unmatched. From germline, CDR1 is SQVTM and CDR2 ANQGSEA. CDR3 length: 18 residues. The CDR3 region has the DNA TGCAGCGTTGAACGTGCGGGAGGACTAGCGGGACTCCAAGAGACCCAGTACTTC. Translating it yields CSVERAGGLAGLQETQYF.

The CDR3 here is CASSFPGQEQFF. The CDR3 coding sequence is TGCGCCAGCAGCTTTCCGGGACAGGAGCAGTTCTTC. The chain has TRBV5-1 and TRBJ2-1; TRBD1 matches 7 bases. Losses at the gene ends were 2 bases for V and 10 bases for J; bases not matched to a gene: 3. This CDR3 contains 12 residues. The germline V gene encodes CDR1 SGHRS and CDR2 YFSETQ.

The chain links TRBV30 to TRBJ2-7; no clear D. The germline V gene has CDR1 GTSNPN and CDR2 SVGIG (reference sequence). The germline V and J ends were trimmed by 4 bases and 5 bases, with 12 bases remaining between them. This CDR3 contains 12 residues. The DNA of the CDR3 is TGTGCCTGGAAGGCTCAAGCGAACGAGCAGTACTTC. This sequence encodes CAWKAQANEQYF. The complete variable domain, with remaining parts taken from reference TRBV30 and TRBJ2-7, reads SQTIHQWPATLVQPVGSPLSLECTVEGTSNPNLYWYRQAAGRGLQLLFYSVGIGQISSEVPQNLSASRPQDRQFILSSKKLLLSDSGFYLCAWKAQANEQYFGPGTRLTVT.

The table lists this clone with a count of one. The rearrangement uses TRBV28 and TRBJ1-2; no firm D call. The CDR3 has 14 residues. CDR1 is MDHEN and CDR2 is SYDVKM in the germline V gene. The ends were cut back, 5 bases at V and 7 bases at J, with 17 bases in the middle. The CDR3 region is CASSRLEAAGGYTF. The DNA of the CDR3 is TGTGCCAGCAGTCGTCTCGAAGCCGCTGGTGGCTACACCTTC.

At least ten counts were recorded for this clone. The CDR3 spells CAWGFQGVGSEQYF. For the CDR3, the DNA is TGTGCCTGGGGTTTCCAGGGTGTAGGAAGCGAGCAGTACTTC. The chain combines TRBV30 with TRBJ2-7; possibly TRBD1 for D (5 bases). The CDR3 is 14 amino acids. Trimming took off 5 bases at V and 6 bases at J, with 20 bases between the two ends. The V gene's germline CDR1 is GTSNPN and CDR2 SVGIG (reference sequence).

The chain recombines TRBV2 with TRBJ1-2; 8 bases match TRBD1. The germline CDR1 and CDR2 sequences are SNHLY and FYNNEI. Trimming cost V 5 bases and J 5 bases; bases outside gene matches: 7. The CDR3 spans 14 residues. CDR3 loop: CASSLRGQGYGYTF. The CDR3 region has the DNA TGTGCCAGCAGTTTAAGAGGACAGGGTTATGGCTACACCTTC.

The rearrangement joins TRBV5-6 to TRBJ2-5; D is ambiguous. The V and J ends lost 4 bases and 4 bases respectively, with 8 bases between them. This CDR3 region has 12 residues. Germline lookup yields CDR1 SGHDT and CDR2 YYEEEE. CDR3 sequence reads: CASSRYGETQYF. CDR3 bases: TGTGCCAGCAGCCGTTACGGAGAGACCCAGTACTTC. Based on the CDR3 plus reference TRBV5-6 and TRBJ2-5, the full variable domain is DAGVTQSPTHLIKTRGQQVTLRCSPKSGHDTVSWYQQALGQGPQFIFQYYEEEERQRGNFPDRFSGHQFPNYSSELNVNALLLGDSALYLCASSRYGETQYFGPGTRLLVL.

The rearrangement joins TRBV6-5 to TRBJ1-2; D possibly corresponds to TRBD1 (6 bases). Germline V CDR1 and CDR2: MNHEY, SVGAGI. The CDR3 is made up of 12 amino acids. The V end was cut by 7 bases, the J end by 8 bases, with 14 bases between. The CDR3 DNA reads TGTGCCAGCACTTCAGGGGCGGCCGGCTACACCTTC. Amino acids: CASTSGAAGYTF.

The gene calls are TRBV18 and TRBJ2-2; D is undetermined. CDR1 and CDR2 from the germline V gene are KGHSH and LQKENI. Deletions cut 6 bases from V and 1 base from J, with 6 bases between. This CDR3 spans 13 amino acids. The CDR3 loop is CASSSENTGELFF. The DNA of the CDR3 is TGTGCCAGCTCCTCAGAGAACACCGGGGAGCTGTTTTTT.

J is TRBJ1-5 and V is TRBV5-1; 7 nucleotides agree with TRBD1. V dropped 0 bases and J dropped 2; count of bases not matched to a gene: 2. Looked up from germline, CDR1 is SGHRS and CDR2 is YFSETQ. This CDR3 contains 15 residues. This CDR3 reads CASSLGQGRNQPQHF. The CDR3 DNA reads TGCGCCAGCAGCTTGGGACAGGGCCGCAATCAGCCCCAGCATTTT.

V is TRBV11-1 and J is TRBJ2-3; 11 bases agree with TRBD1. The CDR3 spans 15 residues. From germline, CDR1 is SGHAT and CDR2 FQDESV (reference sequence). V trimming: 6 bases; J trimming: 3 bases; junction bases outside the gene matches: 5. Here the CDR3 reads CASSSGQGATDTQYF. The DNA for the CDR3 is TGTGCCAGCAGTTCTGGACAGGGGGCAACAGATACGCAGTATTTT.

This chain links TRBV10-3 with TRBJ1-1; D gene unclear. The CDR3 has 13 residues. CDR1 is ENHRY and CDR2 is SYGVKD in the germline V gene. The V end was cut by 6 bases, the J end by 0 bases, with 8 bases between. Written as DNA, the CDR3 is TGTGCCATCAGCAAGGAGATGAACACTGAAGCTTTCTTT. Protein sequence: CAISKEMNTEAFF.

The sample holds one count of this clone. The chain carries TRBV19 and TRBJ1-1; D is possibly TRBD1 (5 bases). The CDR3 loop spans 15 amino acids. Germline V gene sequence: CDR1 LNHDA, CDR2 SQIVND (reference sequence). V was cut by 3 bases and J by 1 base, with 12 bases left in between. This CDR3 is CASSIGRGPNTEAFF. In DNA, the CDR3 is TGTGCCAGTAGTATTGGGCGGGGCCCGAACACTGAAGCTTTCTTT. Looking up the rest from reference TRBV19 and TRBJ1-1 gives the full variable domain: DGGITQSPKYLFRKEGQNVTLSCEQNLNHDAMYWYRQDPGQGLRLIYYSQIVNDFQKGDIAEGYSVSREKKESFPLTVTSAQKNPTAFYLCASSIGRGPNTEAFFGQGTRLTVV.

This clone appeared once. The V and J genes are TRBV6-7 and TRBJ2-7, with TRBD1 as a possible D gene (6 bases). TRBV6-7 is an ORF for which the function is uncertain. CDR3 size: 13 residues. V dropped 7 bases and J dropped 7 bases, with 17 bases sitting between them. CDR3 sequence: CASIEDRTGEQYF. The CDR3 DNA reads as TGTGCCAGCATCGAGGACAGAACGGGTGAGCAGTACTTC.

The rearrangement uses TRBV13 and TRBJ2-1; 14 bases fit TRBD2. V was pared by 0 bases and J by 7 bases, with 8 bases of the junction left unmatched. CDR1 PRHDT and CDR2 FYEKMQ come from the germline V gene (reference sequence). The CDR3 is made up of 18 amino acids. In DNA, the CDR3 is TGTGCCAGCAGCTTAGGTTTCGGGACTAGCGGGGGACGGAATGAGCAGTTCTTC. Translation: CASSLGFGTSGGRNEQFF.

The V and J genes are TRBV3-1 (or the pseudogene TRBV3-2) and TRBJ1-1; no clear D. V was cut by 8 bases and J by 4 bases, with 11 bases left in between. The germline V gene has CDR1 LGHDT and CDR2 YNNKEL (reference sequence). The CDR3 has 12 amino acids. This CDR3 is CASQLVGTEAFF. The DNA for the CDR3 is TGTGCCAGCCAACTAGTAGGCACTGAAGCTTTCTTT.

The J gene is TRBJ2-7, the V gene TRBV2; TRBD1 matches 9 bases. CDR1 is SNHLY, CDR2 FYNNEI, per germline. The CDR3 length is 15 residues. The V gene end was trimmed by 6 bases and the J gene end by 0 bases; junction bases not matched to a gene: 6. The DNA for the CDR3 is TGTGCCAGCAGGGCTGACAGGGGGGGCTCCTACGAGCAGTACTTC. Its protein is CASRADRGGSYEQYF.

This chain uses TRBV14 with TRBJ2-5, with TRBD1 as a possible D gene (6 bases). Germline V CDR1 and CDR2: SGHDN, FVKESK. Trimming took off 5 bases at V and 1 base at J, with 11 bases between the two ends. CDR3 size: 14 residues. CDR3 amino acids: CASSSGQTQETQYF. CDR3 sequence (DNA): TGTGCCAGCAGCTCTGGACAGACCCAAGAGACCCAGTACTTC. Together with reference TRBV14 and TRBJ2-5, the CDR3 gives the full variable domain: EAGVTQFPSHSVIEKGQTVTLRCDPISGHDNLYWYRRVMGKEIKFLLHFVKESKQDESGMPNNRFLAERTGGTYSTLKVQPAELEDSGVYFCASSSGQTQETQYFGPGTRLLVL.

The chain recombines TRBV5-6 with TRBJ2-5; D perhaps matches TRBD2 (5 bases). Germline V CDR1 and CDR2: SGHDT, YYEEEE. The CDR3 loop spans 13 amino acids. V lost 1 base and J 3 bases, leaving 7 bases between the germline ends. The CDR3 nucleotides are TGTGCCAGCAGCTTGACTAGAAAAGAGACCCAGTACTTC. It translates to CASSLTRKETQYF.

The genes are TRBV13 and TRBJ2-5; 12 nucleotides agree with TRBD2. The CDR3 length is 17 residues. Looked up from germline, CDR1 is PRHDT and CDR2 is FYEKMQ (reference sequence). Trimming cost V 5 bases and J 1 base; bases outside gene matches: 8. For the CDR3, the DNA is TGTGCCAGCAGCCCAGTCCTAGCGGGGGGGATCCAAGAGACCCAGTACTTC. Its translation is CASSPVLAGGIQETQYF.

The V and J genes are TRBV10-2 and TRBJ2-1; TRBD2 aligns across 14 bases. The CDR3 has 13 residues. J gave up 6 bases and V 8 bases, and 0 bases lay outside the gene matches. From germline, CDR1 is WSHSY and CDR2 SAAADI. CDR3 nucleotides: TGCGCCAGCGGACTAGCGGGGGGCAATGAGCAGTTCTTC. It is translated as CASGLAGGNEQFF.

The rearrangement uses TRBV2 and TRBJ2-1; TRBD2 matches at 8 bases. Germline V lookup: CDR1 SNHLY, CDR2 FYNNEI. CDR3 length: 15 residues. After removal of 3 bases from V and 4 bases from J, the junction contained 5 bases not matched to a gene. In DNA, the CDR3 is TGTGCCAGCAGTGATGGACTAGCCACATACAATGAGCAGTTCTTC. It is translated as CASSDGLATYNEQFF.

This clone was detected only once. The J gene is TRBJ2-7, the V gene TRBV5-1, with a weak D call TRBD2 (7 bases). V shed 2 bases and J shed 7 bases, with 13 bases lying between them. Per the germline V gene, CDR1 is SGHRS and CDR2 is YFSETQ. This CDR3 has 13 residues. The CDR3 DNA reads TGCGCCAGCAGCTTTGGGGGGGCTCAGGAGCAGTACTTC. As protein: CASSFGGAQEQYF.

The gene calls are TRBV7-3 and TRBJ2-2; a possible D gene is TRBD2 (5 bases). Germline V CDR1 and CDR2: SGHTA, FQGTGA. V shed 5 bases and J shed 6 bases, with 19 bases lying between them. This CDR3 spans 16 amino acids. The CDR3 loop reads CASSREWGSSSGELFF. Here the CDR3 DNA reads TGTGCCAGCAGCCGCGAATGGGGTTCTAGCTCCGGGGAGCTGTTTTTT.

This chain links TRBV3-1 (or the pseudogene TRBV3-2) with TRBJ1-2, with D perhaps matching TRBD1 (6 bases). V dropped 4 bases and J dropped 4 bases, with 13 bases sitting between them. This CDR3 spans 14 amino acids. CDR1 is LGHDT and CDR2 is YNNKEL in the germline V gene (reference sequence). The CDR3 region is CASSPRGAIYGYTF. The CDR3 DNA follows: TGTGCCAGCAGCCCCCGGGGGGCCATCTATGGCTACACCTTC.

The CDR3 region is CASSRTSGGTEQFF. CDR3 nucleotides: TGCGCCAGCAGCCGGACTAGCGGGGGGACTGAGCAGTTCTTC. The rearrangement uses TRBV4-1 and TRBJ2-1, with 14 bases identical to TRBD2. This CDR3 has 14 amino acids. Germline lookup yields CDR1 MGHRA and CDR2 YSYEKL. J lost 9 bases, V lost 4 bases, and 2 bases had no gene match.

The CDR3 bases are TGTGCCAGCACTCCGACAGGGGGGTACGAGCAGTACTTC. Translation gives CASTPTGGYEQYF. The V call is TRBV28, the J call TRBJ2-7, with 9 bases aligning to TRBD1. CDR1 and CDR2 from the germline V gene are MDHEN and SYDVKM. The CDR3 is made up of 13 amino acids. The J segment lost 4 bases and the V segment lost 7 bases, leaving 5 bases of the junction unmatched.